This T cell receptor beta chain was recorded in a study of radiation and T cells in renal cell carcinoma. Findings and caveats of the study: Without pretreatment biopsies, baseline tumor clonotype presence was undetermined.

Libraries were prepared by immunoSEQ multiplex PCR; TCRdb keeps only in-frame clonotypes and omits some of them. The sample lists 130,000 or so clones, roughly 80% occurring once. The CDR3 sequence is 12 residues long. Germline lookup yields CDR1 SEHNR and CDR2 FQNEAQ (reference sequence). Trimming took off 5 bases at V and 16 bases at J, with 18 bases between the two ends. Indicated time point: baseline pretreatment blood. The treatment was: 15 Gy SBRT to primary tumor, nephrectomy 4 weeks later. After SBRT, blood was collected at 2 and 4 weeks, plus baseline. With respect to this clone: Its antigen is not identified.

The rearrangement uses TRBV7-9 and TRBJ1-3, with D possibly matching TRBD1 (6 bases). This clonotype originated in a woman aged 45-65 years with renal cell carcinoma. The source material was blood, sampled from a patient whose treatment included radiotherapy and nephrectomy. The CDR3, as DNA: TGTGCCAGCAGCCCAACCGACCAGGGGTTTTATTTT. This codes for CASSPTDQGFYF.